Each of the 21 T cell receptor beta chains below was sequenced from the same sample in a study of technical replicates of blood from several donors. Clones were read by immunoSEQ multiplex PCR, and TCRdb kept only the in-frame ones, dropping some. The table records 50,000 to 80,000 clones, over 75% of them present only once. The sample taken for sequencing was PBMCs. All receptors derive from a human donor in good health. Some clones in this sample may be carry-over from other donors' samples.

This chain uses TRBV7-9 with TRBJ2-3; a possible D gene is TRBD1 (6 bases). CDR1 and CDR2 (germline): SEHNR, FQNEAQ (reference sequence). The CDR3 sequence is 17 residues long. The V gene lost 3 bases and the J gene lost 0 bases, with 16 bases spanning the gap. CDR3 sequence: CASSLGTGTLSTDTQYF. In nucleotides, the CDR3 is TGTGCCAGCAGCTTGGGCACCGGGACACTTAGCACAGATACGCAGTATTTT.

This rearrangement joins TRBV5-1 to TRBJ2-5; the match to TRBD1 covers 7 bases. V lost 4 bases and J lost 5; bases outside the gene matches: 14. Germline assignment: CDR1 SGHRS and CDR2 YFSETQ. The CDR3 totals 16 residues. The CDR3 DNA reads TGCGCCAGCAGCCTACGGGACAGACCTTGGAGGGAGACCCAGTACTTC. Its translation: CASSLRDRPWRETQYF.

The chain is built from TRBV6-1 and TRBJ1-2; D remains ambiguous. Trimming removed 7 bases from V and 1 base from J, with 10 bases in between. This CDR3 has 13 residues. Germline lookup yields CDR1 MNHNS and CDR2 SASEGT. The CDR3: CASTPGVNYGYTF. The CDR3 bases are TGTGCCAGCACCCCGGGAGTTAACTATGGCTACACCTTC.

This clone has a single count. The genes are TRBV27 and TRBJ1-1; D gene unclear. Germline V lookup: CDR1 MNHEY, CDR2 SMNVEV (reference sequence). CDR3 length: 13 residues. V lost 8 bases and J 10 bases, leaving 20 bases between the germline ends. The DNA of the CDR3 is TGTGCCAGCGGACTCCCGTGGAGTGGCGGAGCTTTCTTT. Encoded protein: CASGLPWSGGAFF.

The J gene is TRBJ1-1, the V gene TRBV6-5; 7 positions match TRBD1. The germline V gene encodes CDR1 MNHEY and CDR2 SVGAGI. V lost 7 bases and J lost 1; bases outside the gene matches: 6. This CDR3 spans 14 amino acids. CDR3 in amino acids: CASTRGQRNTEAFF. CDR3 DNA sequence: TGTGCCAGCACTCGGGGACAGAGGAACACTGAAGCTTTCTTT.

This clone was counted a few times. The chain has TRBV4-1 and TRBJ1-1, with TRBD1 as a possible D gene (5 bases). V lost 0 bases and J lost 5, with 16 bases in between. Germline V gene sequence: CDR1 MGHRA, CDR2 YSYEKL. This CDR3 region has 16 residues. CDR3 coding DNA: TGCGCCAGCAGCCAAGAAAGGAGGGGAAAAGGAACTGAAGCTTTCTTT. Protein: CASSQERRGKGTEAFF.

This sequence joins TRBV7-3 and TRBJ2-3; D is possibly TRBD1 (6 bases). Per the germline V gene, CDR1 is SGHTA and CDR2 is FQGTGA. The CDR3 length is 14 residues. V dropped 1 base and J dropped 2 bases, with 7 bases sitting between them. CDR3 residues: CASSLNRATDTQYF. The CDR3 DNA follows: TGTGCCAGCAGCTTAAACAGGGCCACAGATACGCAGTATTTT.

V gene TRBV5-8 combines with J gene TRBJ1-2, with a possible D match to TRBD1 (6 bases). V gave up 0 bases and J gave up 3 bases, with 12 bases separating them. The CDR3 is made up of 15 amino acids. The germline gives CDR1 SGHTS, CDR2 YDEGEE. The CDR3 here is CASSLAQGPYYGYTF. CDR3 coding DNA: TGTGCCAGCAGCTTGGCCCAGGGGCCCTACTATGGCTACACCTTC.

The chain has TRBV5-5 and TRBJ2-7, with D unresolved. Germline assignment: CDR1 SGHKS and CDR2 YYEKEE (reference sequence). V lost 5 bases and J 0 bases, leaving 9 bases between the germline ends. There are 13 residues in the CDR3. The CDR3 sequence is CASSSLSSYEQYF. The CDR3 DNA reads as TGTGCCAGCAGTTCCCTGAGCTCCTACGAGCAGTACTTC.

The rearrangement uses TRBV9 and TRBJ2-1, with D maybe TRBD2 (6 bases). This CDR3 has 14 amino acids. Germline V gene sequence: CDR1 SGDLS, CDR2 YYNGEE. The V gene lost 4 bases and the J gene lost 7 bases, with 15 bases spanning the gap. The CDR3 region has the DNA TGTGCCAGCAGCATACTGGGACTCCAAAATGAGCAGTTCTTC. Translated, it gives CASSILGLQNEQFF.

V gene TRBV7-6 combines with J gene TRBJ1-1, with unresolved D. Germline assignment: CDR1 SGHVS and CDR2 FNYEAQ. Trimming left V 4 bases short and J 1 base short, with 4 bases between. There are 12 residues in the CDR3. The CDR3 DNA sequence: TGTGCCAGCAGCTCCCAGAACACTGAAGCTTTCTTT. Amino acid sequence: CASSSQNTEAFF.

The genes are TRBV7-9 and TRBJ2-7, with TRBD2 matching over 7 bases. The J segment lost 4 bases and the V segment lost 4 bases, leaving 16 bases of the junction unmatched. Germline-derived CDR1 and CDR2 are SEHNR and FQNEAQ (reference sequence). CDR3 size: 17 residues. The CDR3 loop reads CASSSASGSIIRYEQYF. CDR3 sequence (DNA): TGTGCCAGCAGCTCGGCTAGCGGATCCATTATTAGGTACGAGCAGTACTTC.

This rearrangement joins TRBV30 to TRBJ1-1; 7 positions match TRBD1. This CDR3 contains 17 residues. V lost 1 base, J lost 4 bases, and 15 bases stayed unmatched. The V gene's germline CDR1 is GTSNPN and CDR2 SVGIG (reference sequence). CDR3 residues: CAWSDRLKGARSTEAFF. The CDR3 DNA reads as TGTGCCTGGAGTGACCGTCTTAAGGGGGCGAGGTCCACTGAAGCTTTCTTT.

This clone was seen a few times. The rearrangement links TRBV7-2 to TRBJ1-1; 7 positions match TRBD1. After removal of 1 base from V and 7 bases from J, the junction contained 9 bases not matched to a gene. Germline V CDR1 and CDR2: SGHTA, FQGNSA. This CDR3 comprises 15 residues. The CDR3 is CASSLVAGGLGEAFF. For the CDR3, the DNA is TGTGCCAGCAGCTTAGTCGCAGGGGGTCTCGGTGAAGCTTTCTTT.

The table lists this clone with a count of one. The genes are TRBV7-9 and TRBJ2-5; TRBD2 matches 7 bases. Trimming removed 5 bases from V and 3 bases from J; junction bases left unmatched: 3. The CDR3 covers 13 residues. Germline V gene lookup returns CDR1 SEHNR and CDR2 FQNEAQ (reference sequence). The CDR3 region is CASSREAKETQYF. CDR3 coding DNA: TGTGCCAGCAGCCGGGAGGCCAAAGAGACCCAGTACTTC.

V is TRBV7-9 and J is TRBJ1-2; D not certain. Per germline, CDR1 SEHNR and CDR2 FQNEAQ (reference sequence). Trimming cost V 5 bases and J 1 base, with 17 bases left between them. The CDR3 totals 16 residues. In DNA form, the CDR3 reads TGTGCCAGCAGCCAGGATTTAGTTGGACTTAACTATGGCTACACCTTC. It codes for CASSQDLVGLNYGYTF. The full variable domain, with the rest looked up from reference TRBV7-9 and TRBJ1-2, is DTGVSQNPRHKITKRGQNVTFRCDPISEHNRLYWYRQTLGQGPEFLTYFQNEAQLEKSRLLSDRFSAERPKGSFSTLEIQRTEQGDSAMYLCASSQDLVGLNYGYTFGSGTRLTVV.

The chain carries TRBV6-4 and TRBJ2-2; 7 bases match TRBD2. From germline, CDR1 is MRHNA and CDR2 SNTAGT. The CDR3 has 14 amino acids. With 6 bases clipped from V and 4 bases from J, the junction kept 5 bases outside the gene matches. The CDR3 bases are TGTGCCAGCAGCGTAAGCGGGACCACCGGGGAGCTGTTTTTT. Its protein is CASSVSGTTGELFF.

The genes are TRBV18 and TRBJ2-7; 7 bases line up with TRBD2. This CDR3 is built from 13 residues. V lost 3 bases and J lost 3; bases outside the gene matches: 2. The germline gives CDR1 KGHSH, CDR2 LQKENI. DNA for the CDR3: TGTGCCAGCTCACCTCAGCGGGACTACGAGCAGTACTTC. Its protein product is CASSPQRDYEQYF. Full variable domain (remainder filled in from reference TRBV18 and TRBJ2-7): NAGVMQNPRHLVRRRGQEARLRCSPMKGHSHVYWYRQLPEEGLKFMVYLQKENIIDESGMPKERFSAEFPKEGPSILRIQQVVRGDSAAYFCASSPQRDYEQYFGPGTRLTVT.

The chain joins TRBV30 to TRBJ1-1; 11 bases fit TRBD1. The germline CDR1 and CDR2 sequences are GTSNPN and SVGIG (reference sequence). The trim removed 3 bases at V and 5 bases at J, leaving 2 bases unmatched. The CDR3 sequence is 13 residues long. CDR3 amino acids: CAWRGQGGTEAFF. The DNA of the CDR3 is TGTGCCTGGAGGGGACAGGGGGGTACTGAAGCTTTCTTT. Supplemented by reference TRBV30 and TRBJ1-1, the full variable domain reads SQTIHQWPATLVQPVGSPLSLECTVEGTSNPNLYWYRQAAGRGLQLLFYSVGIGQISSEVPQNLSASRPQDRQFILSSKKLLLSDSGFYLCAWRGQGGTEAFFGQGTRLTVV.

V usage is TRBV2 and J usage is TRBJ1-3; weak D call: TRBD1 (5 bases). The germline CDR1 and CDR2 sequences are SNHLY and FYNNEI. The CDR3 spans 17 residues. V was shortened by 8 bases and J by 3 bases, with 23 bases between the two germline ends. The DNA of the CDR3 is TGTGCCAGCTTTCGGACACTTTTATCCTCTGATGGAAACACCATATATTTT. It codes for CASFRTLLSSDGNTIYF.

V is TRBV5-6 and J is TRBJ2-3; D gene uncertain. Looked up from germline, CDR1 is SGHDT and CDR2 is YYEEEE. V was pared by 3 bases and J by 4 bases, with 21 bases between. CDR3 length: 17 amino acids. The CDR3 DNA reads as TGTGCCAGCAGCTCTCGGATTCTTACGTCCCTAGCAGATACGCAGTATTTT. Translating it yields CASSSRILTSLADTQYF.